Below, 28 T cell receptor beta chains from the same sample are listed, as sequenced in a study of T cells in Graves' hyperthyroidism and ophthalmopathy. TCR beta CDR3 regions were amplified from RNA transcripts. Initially, a first-round RT-PCR of the TCR CDR3 employed the HTBI primer set. TCRdb reprocessed the multiplex PCR reads with MiXCR, giving one entry per CDR3 protein. The sample includes approximately 34,000 distinct CDR3 sequences, around 52% seen only once; the top ten take roughly 25%. The sample comprised blood. Source of these receptors: a woman in her thirties or forties with Graves' ophthalmopathy.

As regards this clonotype: The junction shows a germline mismatch at one end, possibly a read error. V and J are TRBV13 and TRBJ2-3; TRBD2 matches 13 bases. CDR1 is PRHDT and CDR2 is FYEKMQ in the germline V gene (reference sequence). The CDR3 has 17 amino acids. CDR3: CASSSRPGLAGSDTQCF. CDR3 DNA: TGTGCCAGCAGCTCAAGGCCGGGACTAGCGGGATCAGATACGCAGTGTTTT. The full variable domain, in which reference TRBV13 and TRBJ2-3 provide the parts outside the CDR3, is AAGVIQSPRHLIKEKRETATLKCYPIPRHDTVYWYQQGPGQDPQFLISFYEKMQSDKGSIPDRFSAQQFSDYHSELNMSSLELGDSALYFCASSSRPGLAGSDTQCFGPGTRLTVL.

This clonotype showed up many times. This chain uses TRBV9 with TRBJ2-2; no firm D call. CDR1 is SGDLS, CDR2 YYNGEE, per germline. The length of the CDR3 is 16 residues. V was cut by 0 bases and J by 0 bases, with 9 bases left in between. This CDR3 is CASSVVSGSNTGELFF. CDR3 nucleotide sequence: TGTGCCAGCAGCGTAGTGAGTGGTTCGAACACCGGGGAGCTGTTTTTT.

This clonotype was detected many times. This chain links TRBV7-3 with TRBJ1-1, with D possibly being TRBD1 (5 bases). V was pared by 4 bases and J by 7 bases, with 16 bases between. CDR1 and CDR2 (germline): SGHTA, FQGTGA. The CDR3 loop spans 14 amino acids. CDR3 nucleotides: TGTGCCAGCAGCTCCACCCCTTACGACAGTGAAGCTTTCTTT. As protein: CASSSTPYDSEAFF.

This clonotype was observed at least ten times. The chain uses TRBV11-2 and TRBJ2-1; possibly TRBD2 for D (6 bases). This CDR3 region has 16 residues. Germline V CDR1 and CDR2: SGHAT, FQNNGV. V was clipped by 5 bases and J by 5 bases, with 19 bases between them. CDR3 protein: CASSEKVTSRHNEQFF. The CDR3 DNA sequence: TGTGCCAGCAGCGAAAAGGTTACTAGCCGTCACAATGAGCAGTTCTTC.

This rearrangement joins TRBV7-8 to TRBJ2-5; 7 bases line up with TRBD1. V trimming: 0 bases; J trimming: 9 bases; junction bases outside the gene matches: 7. The CDR3 has 14 amino acids. CDR1 is SGHVS and CDR2 is FQNEAQ in the germline V gene. CDR3 in amino acids: CASSLAGGNQPQYF. In DNA, the CDR3 is TGTGCCAGCAGCTTAGCAGGGGGCAATCAGCCCCAGTACTTC.

This clonotype was observed once. The CDR3 ends on some other residue instead of the conserved phenylalanine or tryptophan, so this is likely a read error. V and J are TRBV6-4 and TRBJ2-3; TRBD2 matches at 9 bases. The germline V gene encodes CDR1 MRHNA and CDR2 SNTAGT. CDR3 size: 16 residues. J was trimmed by 3 bases and V by 4 bases; bases with no gene match: 8. CDR3 protein: CASSGSAGGPTDTQYL. The CDR3 nucleotides are TGTGCCAGCAGTGGATCAGCGGGAGGCCCTACAGATACGCAGTATCTT.

With regard to this clonotype: One junction end does not reproduce the germline sequence, and a read error may be involved. V and J are TRBV7-3 and TRBJ2-7; possible D gene TRBD1, 6 bases. The CDR3 consists of 12 residues. Germline V CDR1 and CDR2: SGHTA, FQGTGA. The CDR3 region has the DNA TGCGCCAGCAGCCACATTACAGGGGAGCAGTACTTC. It encodes CASSHITGEQYF.

This clonotype was counted at least ten times. V and J are TRBV28 and TRBJ2-7, with a possible D match to TRBD2 (6 bases). The CDR3 is 13 residues long. CDR1 and CDR2 (germline): MDHEN, SYDVKM. Trimming pared 4 bases from V and 3 bases from J, leaving 10 bases between. CDR3 sequence reads: CASSWGGLYEQYF. The CDR3 coding sequence is TGTGCCAGCAGTTGGGGAGGCCTCTACGAGCAGTACTTC.

As regards this clonotype: The junction does not match germline at one end; this may be a read error. The V call is TRBV7-2, the J call TRBJ2-3; 9 bases align to TRBD2. The CDR3 is 18 amino acids. Germline V CDR1 and CDR2: SGHTA, FQGNSA. In nucleotides, the CDR3 is TGCGCCAGCAGCTTAGCTACTCGCGGGGGGGCGAACACAGATACGCAGTATTTT. The encoded protein is CASSLATRGGANTDTQYF.

The chain has TRBV24-1 and TRBJ2-2, with 9 bases matching TRBD1. The CDR3 consists of 17 residues. With V trimmed by 4 bases and J by 5 bases, 10 bases remained unmatched. Germline-derived CDR1 and CDR2 are KGHDR and SFDVKD. The CDR3 nucleotides read TGTGCCACCAGTGAGCATTCAGGGACAGGGAGGACCGGGGAGCTGTTTTTT. Translated, it gives CATSEHSGTGRTGELFF.

This clonotype appeared many times. The chain uses TRBV2 and TRBJ2-1; D may be TRBD2 (6 bases). The CDR3 contains 14 residues. Germline CDR1 SNHLY, CDR2 FYNNEI. The V end was cut by 6 bases, the J end by 3 bases, with 12 bases between. The CDR3 here is CASRGDFYYNEQFF. The CDR3 DNA sequence: TGTGCCAGCAGGGGGGACTTCTACTACAATGAGCAGTTCTTC. The whole variable domain, remainder taken from reference TRBV2 and TRBJ2-1, is EPEVTQTPSHQVTQMGQEVILRCVPISNHLYFYWYRQILGQKVEFLVSFYNNEISEKSEIFDDQFSVERPDGSNFTLKIRSTKLEDSAMYFCASRGDFYYNEQFFGPGTRLTVL.

The chain is built from TRBV6-2 or TRBV6-3 and TRBJ2-1; the D gene is possibly TRBD2 (5 bases). Trimming removed 7 bases at V and 10 bases at J, with 11 bases between. Germline CDR1 reads MNHEY; CDR2 reads SVGEGT. This CDR3 is 11 amino acids long. This CDR3 reads CASKPGNEQFF. CDR3 in DNA: TGTGCCAGCAAGCCGGGAAACGAGCAGTTCTTC.

This clonotype appeared many times. V is TRBV2 and J is TRBJ1-2; D is perhaps TRBD1 (6 bases). Germline V lookup: CDR1 SNHLY, CDR2 FYNNEI. The CDR3 is 14 residues long. V was trimmed by 5 bases and J by 1 base, leaving 11 bases between them. As DNA, the CDR3 is TGTGCCAGCAGTCCCAGGGGTTTTAACTATGGCTACACCTTC. Amino acid sequence: CASSPRGFNYGYTF. The complete variable domain, with remaining parts taken from reference TRBV2 and TRBJ1-2, reads EPEVTQTPSHQVTQMGQEVILRCVPISNHLYFYWYRQILGQKVEFLVSFYNNEISEKSEIFDDQFSVERPDGSNFTLKIRSTKLEDSAMYFCASSPRGFNYGYTFGSGTRLTVV.

This clonotype was recorded many times. V and J are TRBV12-3 or TRBV12-4 and TRBJ1-5; tentative D call: TRBD1 (6 bases). The V and J ends lost 6 bases and 5 bases respectively, with 11 bases between them. This CDR3 is built from 13 residues. The CDR3 DNA reads TGTGCCAGCAGCCAGGACAGTTATCAGCCCCAGCATTTT. Amino acids: CASSQDSYQPQHF.

This clonotype was seen repeatedly, ten times or more. The chain combines TRBV6-5 with TRBJ2-1; TRBD1 matches 7 bases. This CDR3 region has 15 residues. V shed 3 bases and J 2 bases; nucleotides not matched to a gene: 4. Germline-derived CDR1 and CDR2 are MNHEY and SVGAGI. CDR3 loop: CASSYGRGPYNEQFF. The CDR3 nucleotides are TGTGCCAGCAGTTATGGTAGGGGGCCCTACAATGAGCAGTTCTTC.

This clonotype was counted once. V and J are TRBV7-2 and TRBJ2-7; 9 nucleotides line up with TRBD1. Trimming cost V 2 bases and J 0 bases; bases outside gene matches: 5. The CDR3 has 16 amino acids. Germline-derived CDR1 and CDR2 are SGHTA and FQGNSA. CDR3 nucleotide sequence: TGTGCCAGCAGCTTAACGCAGGGACAGGGCTCCTACGAGCAGTACTTC. Protein product: CASSLTQGQGSYEQYF.

This clonotype was picked up many times. This chain uses TRBV7-9 with TRBJ2-5; D may be TRBD1 (5 bases). The V and J ends lost 2 bases and 5 bases respectively, with 15 bases between them. The germline V gene encodes CDR1 SEHNR and CDR2 FQNEAQ (reference sequence). This CDR3 has 15 amino acids. In DNA, the CDR3 is TGTGCCAGCAGCTTAAATGCAGGGATGGGTGAGACCCAGTACTTC. Translating it yields CASSLNAGMGETQYF. Combining the CDR3 with reference TRBV7-9 and TRBJ2-5 gives the whole variable domain DTGVSQNPRHKITKRGQNVTFRCDPISEHNRLYWYRQTLGQGPEFLTYFQNEAQLEKSRLLSDRFSAERPKGSFSTLEIQRTEQGDSAMYLCASSLNAGMGETQYFGPGTRLLVL.

The rearrangement links TRBV7-6 to TRBJ1-2; 7 nucleotides agree with TRBD1. The CDR3 runs 14 residues. V shed 3 bases, J shed 8 bases, and the junction held 9 bases outside the gene matches. The germline V gene encodes CDR1 SGHVS and CDR2 FNYEAQ. The CDR3 DNA is TGTGCCAGCAGCTTGAAGGTGACAGGGAACGGCTACACCTTC. Translated, it gives CASSLKVTGNGYTF.

There are many counts of this clonotype. The chain couples TRBV5-8 to TRBJ1-1, with D unresolved. The CDR3 contains 16 residues. Trimming took off 6 bases at V and 2 bases at J, with 20 bases between the two ends. Germline CDR1 SGHTS, CDR2 YDEGEE. The CDR3: CASTVGVGGSNTEAFF. The CDR3 DNA reads as TGTGCCAGCACCGTAGGCGTCGGTGGGAGTAACACTGAAGCTTTCTTT.

V and J are TRBV18 and TRBJ2-3; the D is unclear. V dropped 3 bases and J dropped 3 bases, with 7 bases sitting between them. Germline V lookup: CDR1 KGHSH, CDR2 LQKENI. The CDR3 sequence is 13 residues long. The CDR3 loop reads CASSPLSTDTQYF. CDR3 in DNA: TGTGCCAGCTCACCCCTGTCAACAGATACGCAGTATTTT.

This clonotype was counted at least ten times. This chain joins TRBV7-3 and TRBJ2-5, with 10 positions matching TRBD2. CDR1 is SGHTA and CDR2 is FQGTGA in the germline V gene. The CDR3 sequence is 15 residues long. V gave up 5 bases and J gave up 2 bases; unmatched junction bases: 5. This CDR3 reads CASSRTSGEQETQYF. DNA for the CDR3: TGTGCCAGCAGCCGGACTAGCGGAGAACAAGAGACCCAGTACTTC.

The chain has TRBV9 and TRBJ1-5, with TRBD1 matching over 9 bases. CDR1 and CDR2 (germline): SGDLS, YYNGEE. The CDR3 sequence is 15 residues long. Unmatched junction bases numbered 7, after V lost 4 bases and J lost 5 bases. The CDR3 coding sequence is TGTGCCAGCAGCCCCCGGGACAGGGTATATCAGCCCCAGCATTTT. Protein: CASSPRDRVYQPQHF. Drawing the rest from reference TRBV9 and TRBJ1-5, the complete variable domain is DSGVTQTPKHLITATGQRVTLRCSPRSGDLSVYWYQQSLDQGLQFLIQYYNGEERAKGNILERFSAQQFPDLHSELNLSSLELGDSALYFCASSPRDRVYQPQHFGDGTRLSIL.

This sequence joins TRBV20-1 and TRBJ2-2; the match to TRBD2 covers 14 bases. Trimming removed 2 bases from V and 4 bases from J; junction bases left unmatched: 9. Germline CDR1 is DFQATT and CDR2 is SNEGSKA (reference sequence). CDR3 size: 18 residues. The CDR3, as DNA: TGCAGTGCTAGATCTATGACTAGCGGGGGGGCCGGCACCGGGGAGCTGTTTTTT. This codes for CSARSMTSGGAGTGELFF.

The CDR3 here is CASSFLSGGNTGELFF. DNA of the CDR3: TGTGCCAGCAGCTTCCTTAGCGGGGGAAACACCGGGGAGCTGTTTTTT. The chain joins TRBV7-8 to TRBJ2-2; 9 bases map to TRBD2. CDR1 and CDR2 from the germline V gene are SGHVS and FQNEAQ. The J segment lost 2 bases and the V segment lost 3 bases, leaving 4 bases of the junction unmatched. This CDR3 spans 16 amino acids.

Remarks on this clonotype: As the CDR3 is not closed by the conserved phenylalanine or tryptophan, this likely results from a read error. No DNA is shown, since the ends of the CDR3 on it are uncertain; the CDR3 is the one TCRdb lists. This chain uses TRBV5-6 with TRBJ2-1; no check of the table's D call, TRBD1, against the DNA was made. The CDR3 is 12 amino acids long, termini counted. In germline, CDR1 is SGHDT, CDR2 YYEEEE. The CDR3 protein is CASSSGFNEQLS.

The gene calls are TRBV20-1 and TRBJ2-7; tentatively, D is TRBD1 (5 bases). This CDR3 comprises 14 residues. Germline V gives CDR1 DFQATT, CDR2 SNEGSKA (reference sequence). V dropped 6 bases and J dropped 3 bases, with 18 bases sitting between them. CDR3 protein: CSAMGTQGIYEQYF. In nucleotides, the CDR3 is TGCAGTGCCATGGGTACGCAGGGAATCTACGAGCAGTACTTC.

Turning to this clonotype: The CDR3 carries no conserved terminal phenylalanine or tryptophan, so it likely arises from a read error. CDR3 in DNA: TGTGCGAGCAGTTCGGAACTGGATAATGGAAAACTGTTTTTA. Its protein is CASSSELDNGKLFL. The rearrangement links TRBV2 to TRBJ1-4; D gene ambiguous. The V gene's germline CDR1 is SNHLY and CDR2 FYNNEI. The CDR3 totals 14 residues.

This clonotype was seen only a few times. The genes are TRBV5-4 and TRBJ2-2, with D unclear. The V and J ends lost 5 bases and 6 bases respectively, with 2 bases between them. The germline V gene encodes CDR1 SGHNT and CDR2 YYREEE (reference sequence). The CDR3 spans 10 residues. This CDR3 reads CASSAGELFF. CDR3 coding DNA: TGTGCCAGCAGTGCCGGGGAGCTGTTTTTT.